Sequencing of this T cell receptor beta chain was carried out in a study of T cells of healthy individuals. Germline CDR1 is LGHNA and CDR2 is YSLEER. The CDR3 contains 14 residues. Deletions cut 1 base from V and 4 bases from J, with 10 bases between. Each CDR3 protein is one row after TCRdb ran MiXCR on the 5' RACE reads. Of about 82,000 distinct CDR3 sequences listed, roughly 5.1% are singletons. This clonotype has a handful of counts. The rearrangement uses TRBV4-3 and TRBJ1-1; D not resolved. The receptor comes from a female donor in good health. CDR3 coding DNA: TGCGCCAGCAGCCAAGTGGGCGGATGCACTGAAGCTTTCTTT. Protein: CASSQVGGCTEAFF.